The table lists the clone carrying this T cell receptor (beta chain) with a few counts. The antigen remains unidentified. Alongside a J-beta primer mix, a sample-barcoded 5' primer served in a second PCR lasting about 6 to 12 cycles. TCRdb reprocessed the 5' RACE reads via MiXCR and lists one record per CDR3 protein. This sample carries 1.5 million to 1.9 million distinct CDR3 sequences, about 45% of them seen once, and the ten largest clones take less than 5%. This specimen belongs to a study of blood T cells in healthy people across ages. Regarding the study as a whole: PBMCs were not sorted, which prevented a conclusive comparison of naive versus antigen-experienced cells. Estimated diversity, derived from one million T cells, was regarded as an underestimate.

Each donor gave approximately 9.1 milliliters of peripheral blood. Trimming removed 6 bases from V and 8 bases from J; junction bases left unmatched: 12. The CDR3 consists of 13 residues. Germline values: CDR1 GTSNPN, CDR2 SVGIG (reference sequence). This sequence originates from a woman aged 18-29 years in good health. The chain recombines TRBV30 with TRBJ1-2; 7 bases map to TRBD1. Material: blood. CDR3 sequence: CACPPAGGGGYTF. The CDR3 DNA follows: TGTGCCTGCCCCCCAGCAGGGGGTGGGGGCTACACCTTC.